This record looks at one TCR beta chain sequence and its context. Researchers used genomic DNA as the template to profile TCR beta VDJ and CDR3. Using its own MiXCR run on the reads, TCRdb lists one record per CDR3 protein. The sample contains roughly 180,000 distinct CDR3 sequences, 45% to 60% of which appear only once. This CDR3 has 13 residues. CDR1 is GTSNPN and CDR2 is SVGIG in the germline V gene (reference sequence). V dropped 8 bases and J dropped 2 bases, with 10 bases sitting between them. The sequenced patients had an expansion of CD8+CD57+ cells seen by flow cytometry. The entry originates in a study of CD8+CD57+ T cells in acquired aplastic anemia.

The rearrangement uses TRBV30 and TRBJ1-6; perhaps TRBD1 as D (5 bases). The source material was sorted CD4+, CD8+, or CD8+CD57+ T cells (not recorded which) from PBMCs. The TCR originated in a human donor with aplastic anemia. CDR3 DNA sequence: TGTGCCCGGGGGGAGACCTATAATTCACCCCTCCACTTT. It is translated as CARGETYNSPLHF.